Each of the 26 T cell receptor beta chains below was sequenced from the same sample in a study of cytomegalovirus exposure and HLA in healthy donors. This PCR relied on a set of 60 Vbeta primers and 13 Jbeta primers. The method was immunoSEQ multiplex PCR; TCRdb's version includes in-frame clones alone and lacks a portion of them. The profile shows about 180,000 clones, around 80% of them singletons. The sequenced material came from PBMCs. The receptors originated from a man between 18 and 35 years old in good health and CMV-seronegative.

Here the CDR3 DNA reads TGTGCCAGCAGTCCGAGAGCGGGCTTTAATGAAAAACTGTTTTTT. Residues: CASSPRAGFNEKLFF. This chain joins TRBV7-8 and TRBJ1-4; no definite D call. Germline CDR1 and CDR2: SGHVS and FQNEAQ. The CDR3 has 15 residues. V lost 6 bases to trimming and J lost 4 bases, with 15 bases between them.

This clone was observed a few times. As DNA, the CDR3 is TGTGCCAGCAGCCAAGATATTCAGCGGGGGGATGAAAAACTGTTTTTT. Protein product: CASSQDIQRGDEKLFF. V gene TRBV4-2 combines with J gene TRBJ1-4, with D perhaps TRBD1 (5 bases). V lost 0 bases, J lost 6 bases, and 14 bases lay in between. CDR3 length: 16 residues. Germline CDR1 reads LGHNA; CDR2 reads YNFKEQ.

The chain recombines TRBV19 with TRBJ2-2; TRBD1 matches 9 bases. Germline CDR1 and CDR2: LNHDA and SQIVND (reference sequence). The V segment lost 6 bases and the J segment 5 bases; nucleotides outside the gene matches: 4. This CDR3 spans 14 amino acids. Here the CDR3 DNA reads TGTGCCAGTAGGGACAGGGGTTGGACCGGGGAGCTGTTTTTT. Its protein product is CASRDRGWTGELFF.

The rearrangement joins TRBV7-3 to TRBJ2-1; possible D gene TRBD2, 7 bases. Germline CDR1 and CDR2: SGHTA and FQGTGA. The CDR3 runs 16 residues. V shed 5 bases and J shed 9 bases, with 23 bases lying between them. The CDR3 DNA reads TGTGCCAGCAGCCCCACGGGGGGCGATCCTCTGGGTGAGCAGTTCTTC. This codes for CASSPTGGDPLGEQFF.

The chain recombines TRBV6-1 with TRBJ1-2; 7 bases are a match to TRBD1. From germline, CDR1 is MNHNS and CDR2 SASEGT. CDR3 length equals 15 residues. The V gene end was trimmed by 7 bases and the J gene end by 11 bases; junction bases not matched to a gene: 19. This chain's CDR3 is CASTNRGGLTFGYTF. For the CDR3, the DNA is TGTGCCAGCACTAACAGGGGCGGGTTAACATTTGGTTACACCTTC.

The chain combines TRBV6-5 with TRBJ2-7; D is possibly TRBD1 (7 bases). V lost 2 bases to trimming and J lost 11 bases, with 16 bases between them. This CDR3 has 13 amino acids. CDR1 and CDR2 from the germline V gene are MNHEY and SVGAGI. CDR3 region: CASSYLGGGTEYF. Written as DNA, the CDR3 is TGTGCCAGCAGTTACCTGGGGGGCGGGACAGAGTACTTC.

This chain uses TRBV2 with TRBJ2-4; 11 bases are a match to TRBD2. CDR3 length: 16 amino acids. The germline CDR1 and CDR2 sequences are SNHLY and FYNNEI. Unmatched junction bases numbered 10, after V lost 5 bases and J lost 7 bases. The CDR3: CASSRSSGGPLNIQYF. The CDR3 bases are TGTGCCAGCAGTAGATCTAGCGGGGGGCCTTTGAACATTCAGTACTTC.

The chain joins TRBV7-2 to TRBJ2-7, with 10 bases that match TRBD2. The CDR3 runs 16 residues. The trim removed 4 bases at V and 0 bases at J, leaving 6 bases unmatched. Germline V CDR1 and CDR2: SGHTA, FQGNSA. The CDR3 DNA reads TGTGCCAGCAGCTACACCGGGACTAGCGTCTCCTACGAGCAGTACTTC. Its protein product is CASSYTGTSVSYEQYF.

The genes are TRBV11-2 and TRBJ1-1; D gene uncertain. Germline assignment: CDR1 SGHAT and CDR2 FQNNGV. This CDR3 is built from 15 residues. Trimming took 2 bases from V and 0 from J, leaving 10 bases between them. The CDR3 nucleotides are TGTGCCAGCAGCTTATCGGCGGTCATGAACACTGAAGCTTTCTTT. Protein product: CASSLSAVMNTEAFF.

The chain joins TRBV7-2 to TRBJ1-1; no clear D. Germline loops: CDR1 SGHTA, CDR2 FQGNSA. V lost 5 bases and J 5 bases, leaving 12 bases between the germline ends. This CDR3 comprises 13 residues. The CDR3 sequence: CASSPKAGTEAFF. The CDR3 coding sequence is TGTGCCAGCAGCCCAAAAGCGGGTACTGAAGCTTTCTTT.

The chain uses TRBV13 and TRBJ1-2, with D hard to call. This CDR3 is built from 12 residues. The ends were cut back, 3 bases at V and 7 bases at J, with 9 bases in the middle. The V gene's germline CDR1 is PRHDT and CDR2 FYEKMQ (reference sequence). CDR3 loop: CASSFPRIGYTF. DNA for the CDR3: TGTGCCAGCAGCTTCCCCAGGATTGGCTACACCTTC. Together with reference TRBV13 and TRBJ1-2, the CDR3 gives the full variable domain: AAGVIQSPRHLIKEKRETATLKCYPIPRHDTVYWYQQGPGQDPQFLISFYEKMQSDKGSIPDRFSAQQFSDYHSELNMSSLELGDSALYFCASSFPRIGYTFGSGTRLTVV.

CDR3 nucleotides: TGTGCCATCAGACTCGGGACTAGCGGGGGGTCTCTGGACGAGCAGTACTTC. This codes for CAIRLGTSGGSLDEQYF. The J gene is TRBJ2-7, the V gene TRBV10-3; TRBD2 aligns across 15 bases. CDR3 length equals 17 residues. With 6 bases clipped from V and 5 bases from J, the junction kept 11 bases outside the gene matches. Germline loops: CDR1 ENHRY, CDR2 SYGVKD.

V and J are TRBV4-3 and TRBJ1-1; D is unclear. Trimming stripped 0 bases from V and 3 bases from J, with 5 bases between. This CDR3 has 13 amino acids. Looked up from germline, CDR1 is LGHNA and CDR2 is YSLEER. As DNA, the CDR3 is TGCGCCAGCAGCCAAGAGGGAGACACTGAAGCTTTCTTT. Translation gives CASSQEGDTEAFF.

This chain connects TRBV5-1 to TRBJ2-2; D is uncertain. The CDR3 runs to 17 residues. Germline V gene lookup returns CDR1 SGHRS and CDR2 YFSETQ. The germline V and J ends were trimmed by 0 bases and 0 bases, with 12 bases remaining between them. The CDR3 coding sequence is TGCGCCAGCAGCTTGGACGGTTGGCTAGCGAACACCGGGGAGCTGTTTTTT. It translates to CASSLDGWLANTGELFF.

The V and J genes are TRBV6-4 and TRBJ2-2, with a possible D match to TRBD1 (6 bases). This CDR3 comprises 14 residues. Trimming stripped 3 bases from V and 3 bases from J, with 8 bases between. Looked up from germline, CDR1 is MRHNA and CDR2 is SNTAGT. This CDR3 is CASSDAGDTGELFF. The DNA for the CDR3 is TGTGCCAGCAGTGATGCAGGGGACACCGGGGAGCTGTTTTTT.

The J gene is TRBJ2-2, the V gene TRBV11-3; a possible D gene is TRBD2 (6 bases). Trimming removed 2 bases from V and 4 bases from J, with 17 bases in between. CDR1 is SGHNT, CDR2 YENEEA, per germline. CDR3 length: 17 residues. CDR3 DNA: TGTGCCAGCAGCTTATCGAATGGGGGAGGAGGCACCGGGGAGCTGTTTTTT. Its translation: CASSLSNGGGGTGELFF. Variable domain in full (rest from reference TRBV11-3 and TRBJ2-2): EAGVVQSPRYKIIEKKQPVAFWCNPISGHNTLYWYLQNLGQGPELLIRYENEEAVDDSQLPKDRFSAERLKGVDSTLKIQPAELGDSAVYLCASSLSNGGGGTGELFFGEGSRLTVL.

This clone was recorded a few times. The CDR3 coding sequence is TGTGCCAGCAGCTTAGGGACAGGGATCCACGAGCAGTACTTC. It yields the protein CASSLGTGIHEQYF. This chain links TRBV13 with TRBJ2-7; 7 bases map to TRBD1. Germline CDR1 and CDR2: PRHDT and FYEKMQ (reference sequence). The ends lost 0 bases at V and 5 bases at J; junction bases unmatched: 4. The CDR3 has 14 residues. The full variable domain, completed using reference TRBV13 and TRBJ2-7, is AAGVIQSPRHLIKEKRETATLKCYPIPRHDTVYWYQQGPGQDPQFLISFYEKMQSDKGSIPDRFSAQQFSDYHSELNMSSLELGDSALYFCASSLGTGIHEQYFGPGTRLTVT.

V is TRBV11-2 and J is TRBJ1-4, with TRBD1 matching over 8 bases. Germline V gene data show CDR1 as SGHAT and CDR2 as FQNNGV. V shed 4 bases, J shed 7 bases, and the junction held 20 bases outside the gene matches. This CDR3 has 19 amino acids. Here the CDR3 DNA reads TGTGCCAGCAGCTCACCCCGGGAAAGGAAAAGACAGGGGCTTGAAAAACTGTTTTTT. It specifies CASSSPRERKRQGLEKLFF.

The genes are TRBV4-3 and TRBJ1-2; D unresolved. There are 18 residues in the CDR3. Trimming cost V 0 bases and J 3 bases, with 20 bases left between them. Germline assignment: CDR1 LGHNA and CDR2 YSLEER. In DNA form, the CDR3 reads TGCGCCAGCAGCCAAGAGGGGAGACCAACGGGCTATTACTATGGCTACACCTTC. Its translation: CASSQEGRPTGYYYGYTF.

This chain joins TRBV2 and TRBJ2-1; tentatively, D is TRBD1 (7 bases). This CDR3 is built from 15 residues. Germline lookup yields CDR1 SNHLY and CDR2 FYNNEI. The V and J ends lost 8 bases and 7 bases respectively, with 21 bases between them. CDR3 in DNA: TGTGCCAGCGAGCTCAGGGGGGTCGGAGGTAATGAGCAGTTCTTC. Its translation: CASELRGVGGNEQFF.

Comment on this clone: The junction does not match germline at one end; this may be a read error. The chain is built from TRBV4-2 and TRBJ2-7; TRBD2 is a possible D gene (7 bases). Per germline, CDR1 LGHNA and CDR2 YNFKEQ. CDR3 size: 16 residues. CDR3 amino acids: CASSQDRGAHGYEQHF. The CDR3 nucleotides read TGTGCCAGCAGCCAAGATCGGGGGGCACACGGCTACGAGCAGCACTTC.

The chain is built from TRBV9 and TRBJ2-7, with 10 positions matching TRBD2. The J segment lost 2 bases and the V segment lost 3 bases, leaving 2 bases of the junction unmatched. The CDR3 has 14 amino acids. Germline loops: CDR1 SGDLS, CDR2 YYNGEE. CDR3 DNA sequence: TGTGCCAGCAGCGGAGGGACTAGCGCCTACGAGCAGTACTTC. Translated: CASSGGTSAYEQYF.

This clone appeared a single time. V usage is TRBV5-4 and J usage is TRBJ2-7; TRBD2 matches at 8 bases. Germline V lookup: CDR1 SGHNT, CDR2 YYREEE (reference sequence). Losses at the gene ends were 7 bases for V and 6 bases for J; bases not matched to a gene: 15. The CDR3 covers 15 residues. The CDR3 region has the DNA TGTGCCAGCCGCACGGCCGGGACTAGAGGTGGCGAGCAGTACTTC. It yields the protein CASRTAGTRGGEQYF.

V and J are TRBV6-6 and TRBJ1-1, with a tentative D call TRBD1 (6 bases). Trimming removed 3 bases from V and 10 bases from J, with 18 bases in between. CDR1 MNHNY and CDR2 SVGAGI come from the germline V gene (reference sequence). The CDR3 runs 14 residues. The CDR3 loop is CASSYSERGGGAFF. Written as DNA, the CDR3 is TGTGCCAGCAGTTATTCCGAGAGAGGGGGGGGAGCTTTCTTT.

The chain combines TRBV7-2 with TRBJ2-7, with D possibly matching TRBD2 (6 bases). Trimming shortened V by 1 base and J by 2 bases, and 15 bases separated the two germline ends. Germline V CDR1 and CDR2: SGHTA, FQGNSA. The CDR3 covers 16 residues. The CDR3 reads CASSLGLLASTYEQYF. In DNA form, the CDR3 reads TGTGCCAGCAGCTTAGGGCTCCTAGCGTCGACCTACGAGCAGTACTTC.

The J gene is TRBJ2-1, the V gene TRBV5-1; possibly TRBD2 for D (5 bases). The CDR3 extends over 12 amino acids. CDR1 and CDR2 (germline): SGHRS, YFSETQ. V was shortened by 5 bases and J by 12 bases, with 15 bases between the two germline ends. In DNA, the CDR3 is TGCGCCAGCAGACTCGCCCGTAGCGTGCAGTTCTTC. It codes for CASRLARSVQFF. Based on the CDR3 plus reference TRBV5-1 and TRBJ2-1, the full variable domain is KAGVTQTPRYLIKTRGQQVTLSCSPISGHRSVSWYQQTPGQGLQFLFEYFSETQRNKGNFPGRFSGRQFSNSRSEMNVSTLELGDSALYLCASRLARSVQFFGPGTRLTVL.